This TCR beta chain was found in a study of blood T cell repertoires in COVID-19. Seattle's enrolled individuals joined amid active infection and were then monitored longitudinally. CDR3 length equals 14 residues. Germline V gives CDR1 SGHTA, CDR2 FQGNSA. J gave up 1 base and V 8 bases, and 5 bases lay outside the gene matches. Original handling: From reference gene primer amplification, estimates of nucleated cell counts were derived. Assay: immunoSEQ multiplex PCR; the TCRdb copy retains only in-frame clones and omits some. That table furnishes V, J and clone size, whereas the DNA furnished D and trimming. The data contain roughly 380,000 clones, around 91% of them seen just once; the ten biggest clones take up 1.5% to 1.7%.

The source is a woman aged 40-49 years with COVID-19, enrolled during active disease. What was sequenced was peripheral blood. The rearrangement uses TRBV7-2 and TRBJ1-5; TRBD1 aligns across 7 bases. The CDR3 DNA reads TGTGCCAGCGCAAGGGGGCTCAGCAATCAGCCCCAGCATTTT. The encoded protein is CASARGLSNQPQHF.